Shown below are 28 T cell receptor beta chains from a single sample sequenced in a study of cytomegalovirus exposure and HLA in healthy donors. The PCR made use of 60 Vbeta and 13 Jbeta primers. Generated by immunoSEQ multiplex PCR, the TCRdb table keeps only in-frame clones and is missing some. Seen here are over 150,000 clones, about 78% observed once, and the top ten hold roughly 3%. The specimen was PBMCs. The receptor set was obtained from a woman between 25 and 40 years old in good health and CMV-seronegative.

This clone appeared a few times. As DNA, the CDR3 is TGTGCCAGCAGTGTGACAGTACGAACCTCCCTAGCCAAAAACATTCAGTACTTC. This codes for CASSVTVRTSLAKNIQYF. The rearrangement links TRBV6-1 to TRBJ2-4; possibly TRBD1 for D (5 bases). Germline V gives CDR1 MNHNS, CDR2 SASEGT. Between the trimmed V and J ends, which lost 4 bases and 0 bases, there was a span of 19 bases. This CDR3 region has 18 residues.

To note about this clone: The same CDR3 arises from other DNA sequences in this sample as well. The gene calls are TRBV18 and TRBJ1-3, with TRBD1 identical over 11 bases. This CDR3 is 16 amino acids long. The J segment lost 0 bases and the V segment lost 5 bases, leaving 3 bases of the junction unmatched. Looked up from germline, CDR1 is KGHSH and CDR2 is LQKENI. CDR3 sequence: CASSAGTGGSGNTIYF. The CDR3 bases are TGTGCCAGCTCAGCCGGGACAGGGGGCTCTGGAAACACCATATATTTT.

The chain couples TRBV27 to TRBJ2-7; 7 nucleotides line up with TRBD2. V lost 4 bases, J lost 5 bases, and 14 bases stayed unmatched. The CDR3 sequence is 16 residues long. Germline CDR1 reads MNHEY; CDR2 reads SMNVEV (reference sequence). CDR3 nucleotide sequence: TGTGCCAGCAGTTCCCCCATCGGGAGGCTCGGGCACGAGCAGTACTTC. Protein: CASSSPIGRLGHEQYF.

In this sample, this clone turned up a few times. The chain uses TRBV6-5 and TRBJ2-7; 7 bases fit TRBD1. From germline, CDR1 is MNHEY and CDR2 SVGAGI. V lost 6 bases, J lost 3 bases, and 11 bases stayed unmatched. This CDR3 region has 15 residues. In nucleotides, the CDR3 is TGTGCCAGCAGGAACCCGGGGACAGCGAACTACGAGCAGTACTTC. Translated, it gives CASRNPGTANYEQYF.

The chain uses TRBV5-8 and TRBJ2-3; 9 bases are a match to TRBD1. With V trimmed by 5 bases and J by 2 bases, 9 bases remained unmatched. This CDR3 has 16 residues. Germline V CDR1 and CDR2: SGHTS, YDEGEE. The CDR3, as DNA: TGTGCCAGCAGTCCGACCGGGACAGGGTACACAGATACGCAGTATTTT. This gives the protein CASSPTGTGYTDTQYF.

The chain employs TRBV5-1 and TRBJ1-1, with 7 nucleotides matching TRBD1. Germline V lookup: CDR1 SGHRS, CDR2 YFSETQ. The CDR3 loop spans 12 amino acids. V trimming: 2 bases; J trimming: 6 bases; junction bases outside the gene matches: 1. CDR3 protein: CASSLRGPEAFF. Written as DNA, the CDR3 is TGCGCCAGCAGCTTAAGGGGGCCTGAAGCTTTCTTT.

The V and J genes are TRBV5-1 and TRBJ2-3; maybe TRBD1 (6 bases). Germline assignment: CDR1 SGHRS and CDR2 YFSETQ. This CDR3 comprises 15 residues. With 3 bases removed from V and 8 bases from J, the gap between germline ends came to 19 bases. The chain's CDR3 is CASSSQGTPVATQYF. The DNA of the CDR3 is TGCGCCAGCAGCTCCCAGGGGACCCCAGTGGCTACGCAGTATTTT.

The chain links TRBV18 to TRBJ1-1, with TRBD1 matching 7 bases. Trimming took 3 bases from V and 1 from J; bases not matched to a gene: 5. Germline V gives CDR1 KGHSH, CDR2 LQKENI. The CDR3 extends over 15 amino acids. CDR3 coding DNA: TGTGCCAGCTCACCCTTGACAGGGCAGAACACTGAAGCTTTCTTT. Protein product: CASSPLTGQNTEAFF.

The V call is TRBV7-9, the J call TRBJ1-1, with 8 bases that match TRBD1. The V gene's germline CDR1 is SEHNR and CDR2 FQNEAQ (reference sequence). CDR3 length: 15 residues. V was clipped by 4 bases and J by 5 bases; unmatched bases: 9. Written as DNA, the CDR3 is TGTGCCAGCAGCTCTCCGGACAGGGAGGGTACTGAAGCTTTCTTT. Amino acids: CASSSPDREGTEAFF.

This clone occurred a few times. The chain employs TRBV2 and TRBJ1-1; D is perhaps TRBD1 (6 bases). Germline V gene sequence: CDR1 SNHLY, CDR2 FYNNEI. CDR3 size: 14 residues. Trimming stripped 4 bases from V and 1 base from J, with 10 bases between. The CDR3 DNA sequence: TGTGCCAGCAGTGGAGGACAGCGGAACACTGAAGCTTTCTTT. Translation: CASSGGQRNTEAFF.

The chain carries TRBV6-5 and TRBJ2-3; the match to TRBD2 covers 7 bases. The V gene end was trimmed by 7 bases and the J gene end by 3 bases; junction bases not matched to a gene: 10. CDR1 is MNHEY, CDR2 SVGAGI, per germline. This CDR3 is built from 15 residues. As DNA, the CDR3 is TGTGCCAGCAACCGGCGGGAGTTCGGAACAGATACGCAGTATTTT. The encoded protein is CASNRREFGTDTQYF.

V and J are TRBV7-2 and TRBJ1-1; weak D call: TRBD1 (5 bases). There are 14 residues in the CDR3. Trimming removed 4 bases at V and 1 base at J, with 10 bases between. Germline loops: CDR1 SGHTA, CDR2 FQGNSA. The CDR3 DNA is TGTGCCAGCAGCTCAGGCGGGGCGAACACTGAAGCTTTCTTT. As protein: CASSSGGANTEAFF.

This chain's CDR3 is CSVPSYEQYF. Written as DNA, the CDR3 is TGCAGTGTCCCTTCTTACGAGCAGTACTTC. The chain carries TRBV20-1 and TRBJ2-7; no reliable D call. Germline V gene data show CDR1 as DFQATT and CDR2 as SNEGSKA (reference sequence). This CDR3 contains 10 residues. Trimming stripped 7 bases from V and 4 bases from J, with 8 bases between.

This rearrangement joins TRBV7-9 to TRBJ2-2, with D perhaps matching TRBD2 (5 bases). Germline CDR1 is SEHNR and CDR2 is FQNEAQ (reference sequence). The CDR3 length is 12 residues. V shed 11 bases and J shed 7 bases, with 14 bases lying between them. The CDR3 spells CASQKEDGELFF. The CDR3 bases are TGTGCCTCCCAGAAGGAGGACGGGGAGCTGTTTTTT.

This chain uses TRBV5-1 with TRBJ1-5; D remains ambiguous. The CDR3 loop spans 15 amino acids. The V gene lost 1 base and the J gene lost 1 base, with 9 bases spanning the gap. Looked up from germline, CDR1 is SGHRS and CDR2 is YFSETQ. Here the CDR3 reads CASSLFSGSNQPQHF. For the CDR3, the DNA is TGCGCCAGCAGCTTGTTTTCCGGGAGCAATCAGCCCCAGCATTTT.

The genes are TRBV4-1 and TRBJ2-1, with 11 bases matching TRBD2. V was pared by 10 bases and J by 4 bases, with 6 bases of the junction left unmatched. This CDR3 is built from 14 residues. Germline CDR1 reads MGHRA; CDR2 reads YSYEKL. The CDR3 sequence: CATKRLAGYNEQFF. In DNA, the CDR3 is TGCGCCACCAAAAGACTAGCGGGGTACAATGAGCAGTTCTTC.

This chain connects TRBV10-3 to TRBJ1-2; 9 bases match TRBD1. CDR1 and CDR2 (germline): ENHRY, SYGVKD. This CDR3 spans 17 amino acids. Trimming cost V 2 bases and J 10 bases; bases outside gene matches: 17. This CDR3 is CAISEASKGQGRVNYTF. The CDR3 DNA follows: TGTGCCATCAGTGAGGCTAGTAAGGGACAGGGTCGCGTTAACTACACCTTC.

The J gene is TRBJ2-6, the V gene TRBV5-4; 8 bases match TRBD1. The V and J ends lost 5 bases and 0 bases, in that order; junction bases with no gene match: 7. The CDR3 runs 17 residues. Per the germline V gene, CDR1 is SGHNT and CDR2 is YYREEE (reference sequence). DNA for the CDR3: TGTGCCAGCAGGCGGGACAGGCCTTTCTCTGGGGCCAACGTCCTGACTTTC. It encodes CASRRDRPFSGANVLTF.

The rearrangement links TRBV30 to TRBJ2-7; 8 bases fit TRBD2. The V and J ends lost 0 bases and 6 bases, in that order; junction bases with no gene match: 10. CDR3 size: 15 residues. Germline-derived CDR1 and CDR2 are GTSNPN and SVGIG (reference sequence). CDR3 amino acids: CAWSVLGTSNREQYF. The CDR3 DNA reads TGTGCCTGGAGTGTACTGGGGACTAGTAACCGCGAGCAGTACTTC.

J is TRBJ2-7 and V is TRBV5-1, with 12 bases that match TRBD2. CDR3 length equals 15 residues. The J segment lost 2 bases and the V segment lost 3 bases, leaving 3 bases of the junction unmatched. Germline values: CDR1 SGHRS, CDR2 YFSETQ. For the CDR3, the DNA is TGCGCCAGCAGCTACGGACTAGCGGGAACCTACGAGCAGTACTTC. As protein: CASSYGLAGTYEQYF.

The chain joins TRBV5-4 to TRBJ1-6, with a possible D match to TRBD1 (5 bases). Germline V CDR1 and CDR2: SGHNT, YYREEE (reference sequence). Trimming pared 2 bases from V and 2 bases from J, leaving 14 bases between. CDR3 length: 17 residues. DNA of the CDR3: TGTGCCAGCAGCTTCAAGGGGTCAGGGACCTATAATTCACCCCTCCACTTT. This translates into CASSFKGSGTYNSPLHF. The full variable domain, with the rest looked up from reference TRBV5-4 and TRBJ1-6, is ETGVTQSPTHLIKTRGQQVTLRCSSQSGHNTVSWYQQALGQGPQFIFQYYREEENGRGNFPPRFSGLQFPNYSSELNVNALELDDSALYLCASSFKGSGTYNSPLHFGNGTRLTVT.

V gene TRBV12-5 combines with J gene TRBJ2-3; the D gene is possibly TRBD2 (6 bases). This CDR3 has 12 amino acids. Germline lookup yields CDR1 LGHNT and CDR2 FRNRAP. V shed 4 bases and J shed 6 bases, with 8 bases lying between them. CDR3 bases: TGTGCTAGTGGTTCTCGGGGGGATACGCAGTATTTT. This translates into CASGSRGDTQYF.

A few counts support this clone. This chain's CDR3 is CASSPTQGHSNQPQHF. The CDR3 DNA reads as TGTGCCAGCTCGCCTACTCAGGGACATAGCAATCAGCCCCAGCATTTT. The rearrangement uses TRBV18 and TRBJ1-5; D may be TRBD1 (6 bases). Germline CDR1 and CDR2: KGHSH and LQKENI. Trimming left V 6 bases short and J 0 bases short, with 15 bases between. The CDR3 has 16 amino acids. Based on the CDR3 plus reference TRBV18 and TRBJ1-5, the full variable domain is NAGVMQNPRHLVRRRGQEARLRCSPMKGHSHVYWYRQLPEEGLKFMVYLQKENIIDESGMPKERFSAEFPKEGPSILRIQQVVRGDSAAYFCASSPTQGHSNQPQHFGDGTRLSIL.

Concerning this clone itself: Distinct nucleotide sequences in the sample also encode this CDR3. For the CDR3, the DNA is TGCGCCAGCAGCTTAGGACAGACGAACACTGAAGCTTTCTTT. It codes for CASSLGQTNTEAFF. V gene TRBV5-1 combines with J gene TRBJ1-1, with D perhaps TRBD1 (6 bases). CDR3 length equals 14 residues. CDR1 and CDR2 from the germline V gene are SGHRS and YFSETQ. Trimming left V 2 bases short and J 1 base short, with 9 bases between.

The V call is TRBV7-9, the J call TRBJ2-1; D not certain. V gave up 3 bases and J gave up 7 bases, with 4 bases separating them. This CDR3 comprises 11 residues. Germline V gene data show CDR1 as SEHNR and CDR2 as FQNEAQ (reference sequence). CDR3 DNA sequence: TGTGCCAGCAGCTTCACTAATGAGCAGTTCTTC. This translates into CASSFTNEQFF. Full variable domain (missing parts from reference TRBV7-9 and TRBJ2-1): DTGVSQNPRHKITKRGQNVTFRCDPISEHNRLYWYRQTLGQGPEFLTYFQNEAQLEKSRLLSDRFSAERPKGSFSTLEIQRTEQGDSAMYLCASSFTNEQFFGPGTRLTVL.

The rearrangement joins TRBV5-4 to TRBJ2-2; 7 positions agree with TRBD2. Per the germline V gene, CDR1 is SGHNT and CDR2 is YYREEE (reference sequence). V trimming: 0 bases; J trimming: 6 bases; junction bases outside the gene matches: 8. The CDR3 spans 16 residues. This CDR3 is CASSLGSAGAAGELFF. In nucleotides, the CDR3 is TGTGCCAGCAGCTTGGGGAGTGCGGGAGCGGCCGGGGAGCTGTTTTTT.

This chain links TRBV28 with TRBJ2-2, with 8 bases that match TRBD1. Per germline, CDR1 MDHEN and CDR2 SYDVKM. V gave up 3 bases and J gave up 6 bases; unmatched junction bases: 6. CDR3 size: 15 residues. CDR3 residues: CASSLGQVEAGELFF. As DNA, the CDR3 is TGTGCCAGCAGTTTGGGACAGGTCGAGGCCGGGGAGCTGTTTTTT.

The chain has TRBV7-3 and TRBJ2-3; 12 bases fit TRBD2. In germline, CDR1 is SGHTA, CDR2 FQGTGA. The junction had 6 bases not matched to a gene; V was cut back by 2 bases and J by 6 bases. The CDR3 is made up of 16 amino acids. The CDR3 DNA reads TGTGCCAGCAGCTTAGATCTAGCGGGGGGGCTTGATACGCAGTATTTT. Protein product: CASSLDLAGGLDTQYF.